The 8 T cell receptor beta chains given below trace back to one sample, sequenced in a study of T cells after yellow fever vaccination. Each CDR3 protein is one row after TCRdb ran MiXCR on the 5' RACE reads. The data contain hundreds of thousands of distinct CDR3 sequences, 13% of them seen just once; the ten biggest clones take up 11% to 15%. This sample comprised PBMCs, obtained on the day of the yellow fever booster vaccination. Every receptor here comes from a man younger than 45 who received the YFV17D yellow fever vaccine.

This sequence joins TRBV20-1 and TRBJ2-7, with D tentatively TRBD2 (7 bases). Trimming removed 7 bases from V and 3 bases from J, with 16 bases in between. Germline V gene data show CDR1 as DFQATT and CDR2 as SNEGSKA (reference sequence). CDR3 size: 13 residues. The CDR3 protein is CSDGGGRNYEQYF. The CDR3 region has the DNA TGCAGTGACGGGGGCGGGAGAAACTACGAGCAGTACTTC.

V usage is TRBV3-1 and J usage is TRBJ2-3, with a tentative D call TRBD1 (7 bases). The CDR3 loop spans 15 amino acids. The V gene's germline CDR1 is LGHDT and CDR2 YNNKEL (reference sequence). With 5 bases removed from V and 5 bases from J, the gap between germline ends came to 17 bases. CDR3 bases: TGTGCCAGCAGCTACGCGGACAGGAGGGGAGATACGCAGTATTTT. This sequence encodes CASSYADRRGDTQYF.

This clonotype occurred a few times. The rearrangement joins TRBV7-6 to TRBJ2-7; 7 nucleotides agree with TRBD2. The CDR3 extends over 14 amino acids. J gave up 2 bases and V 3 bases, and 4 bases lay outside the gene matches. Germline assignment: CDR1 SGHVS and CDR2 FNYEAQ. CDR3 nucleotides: TGTGCCAGCAGCTTTAGCGGGCTTACCTACGAGCAGTACTTC. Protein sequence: CASSFSGLTYEQYF.

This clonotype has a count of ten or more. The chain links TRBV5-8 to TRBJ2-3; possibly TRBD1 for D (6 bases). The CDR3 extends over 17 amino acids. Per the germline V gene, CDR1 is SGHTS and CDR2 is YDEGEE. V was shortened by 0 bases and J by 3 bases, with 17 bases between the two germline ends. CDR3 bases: TGTGCCAGCAGCTTGGGAACCTCAGGGGAATTAACAGATACGCAGTATTTT. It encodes CASSLGTSGELTDTQYF.

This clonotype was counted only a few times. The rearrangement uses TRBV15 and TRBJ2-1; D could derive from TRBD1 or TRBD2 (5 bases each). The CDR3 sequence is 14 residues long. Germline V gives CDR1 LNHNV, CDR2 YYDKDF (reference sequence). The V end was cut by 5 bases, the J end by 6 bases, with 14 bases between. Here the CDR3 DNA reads TGTGCCACCAGCTACGGGACGACGTCCAATGAGCAGTTCTTC. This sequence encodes CATSYGTTSNEQFF.

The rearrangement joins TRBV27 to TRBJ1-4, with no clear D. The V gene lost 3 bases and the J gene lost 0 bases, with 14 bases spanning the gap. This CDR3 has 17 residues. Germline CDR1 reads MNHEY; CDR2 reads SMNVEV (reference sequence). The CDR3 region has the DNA TGTGCCAGCAGTTTCTCCAGACCCGGGTCAACTAATGAAAAACTGTTTTTT. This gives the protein CASSFSRPGSTNEKLFF.

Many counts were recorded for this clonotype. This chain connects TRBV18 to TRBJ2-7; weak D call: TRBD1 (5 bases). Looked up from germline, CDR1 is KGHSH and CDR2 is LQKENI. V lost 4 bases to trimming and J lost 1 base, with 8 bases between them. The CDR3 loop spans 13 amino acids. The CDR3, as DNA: TGTGCCAGCTCACAGGGGTCATCCTACGAGCAGTACTTC. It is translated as CASSQGSSYEQYF.

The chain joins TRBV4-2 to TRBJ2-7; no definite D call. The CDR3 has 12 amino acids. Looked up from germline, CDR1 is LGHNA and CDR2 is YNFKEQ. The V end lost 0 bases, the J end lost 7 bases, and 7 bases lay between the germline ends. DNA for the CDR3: TGTGCCAGCAGCCAAGATGAAGGAGAGCAGTACTTC. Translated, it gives CASSQDEGEQYF.